Below, 27 T cell receptor beta chains from the same sample are listed, as sequenced in a study of control samples from healthy donors and cancer patients. TCRdb keeps only in-frame clones here, not all; method: immunoSEQ multiplex PCR. The sample holds over 45,000 clones, approximately 92% seen once. The sequenced sample consisted of PBMCs. Source of these receptors: a man aged 25 to 40 with colorectal cancer.

The V and J genes are TRBV10-3 and TRBJ2-7; perhaps D is TRBD1 or TRBD2 (6 bases each). The CDR3 spans 13 residues. Germline assignment: CDR1 ENHRY and CDR2 SYGVKD. Trimming took off 3 bases at V and 5 bases at J, with 11 bases between the two ends. This chain's CDR3 is CAISEQGGDEQYV. The CDR3 DNA reads as TGTGCCATCAGTGAACAGGGAGGCGACGAGCAGTACGTC.

The V and J genes are TRBV6-5 and TRBJ1-1; D unclear. Germline V lookup: CDR1 MNHEY, CDR2 SVGAGI. CDR3 length equals 14 residues. V gave up 0 bases and J gave up 12 bases, with 17 bases separating them. CDR3 DNA: TGTGCCAGCAGTTACTCGACGGCGATGGGCGTCTCTTTCTTT. This sequence encodes CASSYSTAMGVSFF.

The chain uses TRBV7-9 and TRBJ2-7, with 9 bases identical to TRBD1. V was pared by 4 bases and J by 0 bases, with 7 bases of the junction left unmatched. The germline V gene encodes CDR1 SEHNR and CDR2 FQNEAQ (reference sequence). This CDR3 spans 16 amino acids. DNA of the CDR3: TGTGCCAGCAGCTCGCAGACAGGGGGAGTCTCCTACGAGCAGTACTTC. Translated: CASSSQTGGVSYEQYF.

The chain uses TRBV6-2 or TRBV6-3 and TRBJ1-2, with D possibly TRBD1 on 6 matching bases. Germline V gene sequence: CDR1 MNHEY, CDR2 SVGEGT. CDR3 length: 12 residues. Trimming took 4 bases from V and 3 from J, leaving 6 bases between them. This CDR3 is CASSSGDYGYTF. The DNA for the CDR3 is TGTGCCAGCAGTTCAGGGGACTATGGCTACACCTTC.

The chain uses TRBV18 and TRBJ1-4; no reliable D call. Trimming removed 6 bases from V and 2 bases from J, with 16 bases in between. Germline values: CDR1 KGHSH, CDR2 LQKENI. This CDR3 spans 16 amino acids. The CDR3, as DNA: TGTGCCAGCTCCCCGTCTCAGTTTACTACTAATGAAAAACTGTTTTTT. Translation gives CASSPSQFTTNEKLFF.

The genes are TRBV12-5 and TRBJ2-3; D call uncertain. V lost 1 base, J lost 3 bases, and 5 bases lay in between. The V gene's germline CDR1 is LGHNT and CDR2 FRNRAP. The CDR3 totals 13 residues. DNA of the CDR3: TGTGCTAGTGGTTTGGCCGGGACAGATACGCAGTATTTT. The encoded protein is CASGLAGTDTQYF.

The genes are TRBV18 and TRBJ1-1; no firm D call. CDR1 is KGHSH and CDR2 is LQKENI in the germline V gene. This CDR3 comprises 16 residues. The V end lost 2 bases, the J end lost 1 base, and 14 bases lay between the germline ends. CDR3 protein: CASSPELGRTNTEAFF. In DNA form, the CDR3 reads TGTGCCAGCTCACCAGAATTAGGACGGACGAACACTGAAGCTTTCTTT.

The V and J genes are TRBV2 and TRBJ1-1; D not certain. V lost 3 bases and J lost 4, with 12 bases in between. This CDR3 spans 14 amino acids. Germline V gene sequence: CDR1 SNHLY, CDR2 FYNNEI. The chain's CDR3 is CASSDSGLGTEAFF. The CDR3 DNA reads as TGTGCCAGCAGTGACTCGGGGTTGGGCACTGAAGCTTTCTTT.

The chain recombines TRBV6-1 with TRBJ1-6; unclear D gene. Germline CDR1 is MNHNS and CDR2 is SASEGT. The CDR3 sequence is 14 residues long. V shed 5 bases and J shed 1 base, with 6 bases lying between them. CDR3 nucleotides: TGTGCCAGCAGTACCGGGTCCTATAATTCACCCCTCCACTTT. This sequence encodes CASSTGSYNSPLHF.

The J gene is TRBJ2-1, the V gene TRBV7-2; 12 nucleotides agree with TRBD2. V trimming: 4 bases; J trimming: 3 bases; junction bases outside the gene matches: 4. This CDR3 is built from 16 residues. The germline gives CDR1 SGHTA, CDR2 FQGNSA. CDR3 sequence: CASSSTLAGGYNEQFF. CDR3 nucleotide sequence: TGTGCCAGCAGCTCAACACTAGCGGGAGGCTACAATGAGCAGTTCTTC.

The chain uses TRBV7-2 and TRBJ2-3, with unresolved D. The germline CDR1 and CDR2 sequences are SGHTA and FQGNSA. V was shortened by 5 bases and J by 6 bases, with 15 bases between the two germline ends. This CDR3 region has 14 residues. Here the CDR3 reads CASSASIFRDTQYF. CDR3 coding DNA: TGTGCCAGCAGCGCCTCTATCTTCCGGGATACGCAGTATTTT.

The chain couples TRBV6-5 to TRBJ1-5; D is possibly TRBD1 (6 bases). The CDR3 spans 15 residues. The germline V gene encodes CDR1 MNHEY and CDR2 SVGAGI. Deletions cut 7 bases from V and 9 bases from J, with 22 bases between. CDR3 loop: CASTSQGQGVRPQHF. CDR3 DNA sequence: TGTGCCAGCACGTCCCAGGGGCAGGGTGTAAGGCCCCAGCATTTT.

The V and J genes are TRBV7-2 and TRBJ2-2; D is undetermined. Germline CDR1 and CDR2: SGHTA and FQGNSA. The germline V and J ends were trimmed by 5 bases and 4 bases, with 11 bases remaining between them. The CDR3 is 14 residues long. As DNA, the CDR3 is TGTGCCAGCAGCCCACAGAGGACCACCGGGGAGCTGTTTTTT. It is translated as CASSPQRTTGELFF.

The chain joins TRBV5-4 to TRBJ2-7, with 9 bases lining up with TRBD2. The germline gives CDR1 SGHNT, CDR2 YYREEE (reference sequence). After removal of 0 bases from V and 0 bases from J, the junction contained 7 bases not matched to a gene. This CDR3 is 17 amino acids long. CDR3 protein: CASSLGLAGPSSYEQYF. The CDR3 DNA reads TGTGCCAGCAGCTTGGGGCTAGCGGGGCCTAGCTCCTACGAGCAGTACTTC.

Only one count was recorded for this clone. The V gene is TRBV2, the J gene TRBJ1-5; D unclear. CDR3 length: 14 residues. Deletions cut 4 bases from V and 0 bases from J, with 7 bases between. CDR1 is SNHLY, CDR2 FYNNEI, per germline. CDR3 amino acids: CASSADYSNQPQHF. Written as DNA, the CDR3 is TGTGCCAGCAGTGCAGATTATAGCAATCAGCCCCAGCATTTT.

The CDR3: CATSREGPLNGNTIYF. The CDR3 nucleotides are TGTGCCACCAGCAGGGAGGGGCCCCTCAATGGAAACACCATATATTTT. The chain is built from TRBV15 and TRBJ1-3, with D maybe TRBD1 (5 bases). Germline V lookup: CDR1 LNHNV, CDR2 YYDKDF (reference sequence). Trimming took 3 bases from V and 3 from J, leaving 15 bases between them. The CDR3 is made up of 16 amino acids.

The genes are TRBV6-2 or TRBV6-3 and TRBJ1-4; no firm D call. The CDR3 runs to 18 residues. Trimming stripped 0 bases from V and 7 bases from J, with 21 bases between. CDR1 is MNHEY and CDR2 is SVGEGT in the germline V gene. CDR3 loop: CASSYSILGPAVVEKLFF. In nucleotides, the CDR3 is TGTGCCAGCAGTTACTCGATTTTAGGACCCGCTGTAGTTGAAAAACTGTTTTTT.

This chain links TRBV19 with TRBJ2-2; a possible D gene is TRBD2 (5 bases). V was pared by 5 bases and J by 6 bases, with 13 bases between. The germline V gene encodes CDR1 LNHDA and CDR2 SQIVND (reference sequence). The CDR3 length is 14 residues. CDR3 DNA: TGTGCCAGTAGTTGGGCAAGCGGAGCCGGGGAGCTGTTTTTT. Its translation: CASSWASGAGELFF.

The chain recombines TRBV7-6 with TRBJ2-3; 7 bases map to TRBD1. In germline, CDR1 is SGHVS, CDR2 FNYEAQ. This CDR3 contains 15 residues. V lost 5 bases, J lost 7 bases, and 12 bases stayed unmatched. The CDR3 coding sequence is TGTGCCAGCAGCCCCGATAGGGGACAGTGGAATACGCAGTATTTT. As protein: CASSPDRGQWNTQYF.

This rearrangement joins TRBV11-2 to TRBJ2-2; TRBD1 is a possible D gene (5 bases). CDR1 is SGHAT, CDR2 FQNNGV, per germline. CDR3 length equals 15 residues. V shed 6 bases and J shed 5 bases, with 16 bases lying between them. DNA of the CDR3: TGTGCCAGCAGAGGGGTTTCCGGGCCGACCGGGGAGCTGTTTTTT. Residues: CASRGVSGPTGELFF.

In its sample, this clone was seen once. The chain carries TRBV19 and TRBJ2-1, with 15 bases that match TRBD2. V was clipped by 3 bases and J by 0 bases; unmatched bases: 12. The germline V gene has CDR1 LNHDA and CDR2 SQIVND (reference sequence). This CDR3 region has 21 residues. The CDR3 loop is CASSISFGLAGGPGSYNEQFF. The DNA for the CDR3 is TGTGCCAGTAGTATCTCCTTTGGACTAGCGGGGGGGCCGGGCTCCTACAATGAGCAGTTCTTC.

The chain combines TRBV5-1 with TRBJ2-3, with 8 bases aligning to TRBD1. Germline CDR1 and CDR2: SGHRS and YFSETQ. J gave up 1 base and V 2 bases, and 3 bases lay outside the gene matches. This CDR3 has 15 residues. Here the CDR3 reads CASSFGQGGTDTQYF. The CDR3 nucleotides are TGCGCCAGCAGCTTTGGACAGGGCGGCACAGATACGCAGTATTTT.

The J gene is TRBJ1-2, the V gene TRBV6-2 or TRBV6-3; D gene unclear. V dropped 4 bases and J dropped 4 bases, with 4 bases sitting between them. Germline loops: CDR1 MNHEY, CDR2 SVGEGT. The CDR3 contains 11 residues. The CDR3 nucleotides read TGTGCCAGCAGTTGGGTCTATGGCTACACCTTC. Its translation is CASSWVYGYTF.

V is TRBV30 and J is TRBJ1-4; possibly TRBD1 for D (5 bases). Germline lookup yields CDR1 GTSNPN and CDR2 SVGIG (reference sequence). Trimming removed 1 base at V and 8 bases at J, with 14 bases between. The CDR3 loop spans 14 amino acids. DNA for the CDR3: TGTGCCTGGAGTGGGGGCACCTCCGGCGAAAAACTGTTTTTT. Translated, it gives CAWSGGTSGEKLFF.

V gene TRBV10-3 combines with J gene TRBJ2-7; 10 bases line up with TRBD1. This CDR3 is built from 15 residues. V lost 2 bases to trimming and J lost 3 bases; unmatched junction nucleotides: 4. The germline V gene encodes CDR1 ENHRY and CDR2 SYGVKD. The CDR3 protein is CAISEPGQGHYEQYF. The CDR3 nucleotides are TGTGCCATCAGTGAGCCGGGACAGGGGCACTACGAGCAGTACTTC.

The chain couples TRBV5-6 to TRBJ1-5; D is undetermined. The CDR3 runs to 15 residues. Trimming removed 4 bases at V and 3 bases at J, with 14 bases between. Germline V gene lookup returns CDR1 SGHDT and CDR2 YYEEEE. The CDR3 DNA reads TGTGCCAGCAGCCGCGGAGGGTTGGTCAATCAGCCCCAGCATTTT. This gives the protein CASSRGGLVNQPQHF. Filled out from reference TRBV5-6 and TRBJ1-5, the complete variable domain reads DAGVTQSPTHLIKTRGQQVTLRCSPKSGHDTVSWYQQALGQGPQFIFQYYEEEERQRGNFPDRFSGHQFPNYSSELNVNALLLGDSALYLCASSRGGLVNQPQHFGDGTRLSIL.

The chain couples TRBV6-5 to TRBJ2-7; D may correspond to TRBD1 or TRBD2 (5 bases each). CDR1 is MNHEY, CDR2 SVGAGI, per germline. The CDR3 runs to 13 residues. Trimming shortened V by 5 bases and J by 6 bases, and 14 bases separated the two germline ends. The CDR3 here is CASSLDGTREQYV. The CDR3 region has the DNA TGTGCCAGCAGTCTGGACGGGACGCGCGAGCAGTACGTC.